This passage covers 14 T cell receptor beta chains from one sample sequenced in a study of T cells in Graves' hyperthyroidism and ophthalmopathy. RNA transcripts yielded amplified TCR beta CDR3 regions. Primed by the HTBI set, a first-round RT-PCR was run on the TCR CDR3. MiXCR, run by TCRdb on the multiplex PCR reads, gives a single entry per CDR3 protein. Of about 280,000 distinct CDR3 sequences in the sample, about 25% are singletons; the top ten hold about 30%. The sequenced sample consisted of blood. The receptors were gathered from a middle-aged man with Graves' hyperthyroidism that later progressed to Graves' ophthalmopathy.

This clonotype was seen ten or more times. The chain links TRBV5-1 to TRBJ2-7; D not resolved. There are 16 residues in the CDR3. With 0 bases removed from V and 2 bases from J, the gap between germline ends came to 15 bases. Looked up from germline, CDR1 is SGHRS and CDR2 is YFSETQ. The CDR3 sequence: CASSLAPSLGTYEQYF. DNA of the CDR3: TGCGCCAGCAGCTTGGCCCCGTCGTTAGGCACCTACGAGCAGTACTTC. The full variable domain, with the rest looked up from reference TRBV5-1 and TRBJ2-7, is KAGVTQTPRYLIKTRGQQVTLSCSPISGHRSVSWYQQTPGQGLQFLFEYFSETQRNKGNFPGRFSGRQFSNSRSEMNVSTLELGDSALYLCASSLAPSLGTYEQYFGPGTRLTVT.

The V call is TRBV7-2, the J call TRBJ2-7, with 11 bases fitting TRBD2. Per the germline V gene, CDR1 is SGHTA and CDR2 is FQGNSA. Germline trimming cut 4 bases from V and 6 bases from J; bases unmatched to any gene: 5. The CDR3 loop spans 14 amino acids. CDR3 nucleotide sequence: TGTGCCAGCAGCTCACTAGCGGGAGTTACCGAGCAGTACTTC. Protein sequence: CASSSLAGVTEQYF. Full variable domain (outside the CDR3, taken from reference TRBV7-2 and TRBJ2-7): GAGVSQSPSNKVTEKGKDVELRCDPISGHTALYWYRQSLGQGLEFLIYFQGNSAPDKSGLPSDRFSAERTGGSVSTLTIQRTQQEDSAVYLCASSSLAGVTEQYFGPGTRLTVT.

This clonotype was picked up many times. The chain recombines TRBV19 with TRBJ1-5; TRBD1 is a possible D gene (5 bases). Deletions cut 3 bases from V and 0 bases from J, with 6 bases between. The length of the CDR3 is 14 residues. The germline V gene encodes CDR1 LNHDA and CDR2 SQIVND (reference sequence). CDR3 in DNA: TGTGCCAGTAGTATCAGGGTTAGCAATCAGCCCCAGCATTTT. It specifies CASSIRVSNQPQHF.

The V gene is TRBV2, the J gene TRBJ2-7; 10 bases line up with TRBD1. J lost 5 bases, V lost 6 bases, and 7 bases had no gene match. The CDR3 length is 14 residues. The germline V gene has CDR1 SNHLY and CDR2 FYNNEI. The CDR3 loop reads CASRWDRGSDEQYF. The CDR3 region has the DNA TGTGCCAGCAGGTGGGACAGGGGTAGCGACGAGCAGTACTTC. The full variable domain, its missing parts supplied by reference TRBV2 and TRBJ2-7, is EPEVTQTPSHQVTQMGQEVILRCVPISNHLYFYWYRQILGQKVEFLVSFYNNEISEKSEIFDDQFSVERPDGSNFTLKIRSTKLEDSAMYFCASRWDRGSDEQYFGPGTRLTVT.

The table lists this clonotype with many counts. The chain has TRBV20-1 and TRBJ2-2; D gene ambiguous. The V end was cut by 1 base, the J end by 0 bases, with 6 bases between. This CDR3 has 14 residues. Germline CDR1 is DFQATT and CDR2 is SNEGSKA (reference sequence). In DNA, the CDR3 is TGCAGTGCTAGAGGGTTTACGAACACCGGGGAGCTGTTTTTT. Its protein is CSARGFTNTGELFF.

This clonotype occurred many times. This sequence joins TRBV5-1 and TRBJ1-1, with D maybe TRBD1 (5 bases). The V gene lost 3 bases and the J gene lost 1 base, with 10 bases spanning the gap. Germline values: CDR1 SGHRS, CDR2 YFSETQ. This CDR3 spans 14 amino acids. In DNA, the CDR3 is TGCGCCAGCAGCTCCGGGACGGAGAACACTGAAGCTTTCTTT. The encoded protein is CASSSGTENTEAFF.

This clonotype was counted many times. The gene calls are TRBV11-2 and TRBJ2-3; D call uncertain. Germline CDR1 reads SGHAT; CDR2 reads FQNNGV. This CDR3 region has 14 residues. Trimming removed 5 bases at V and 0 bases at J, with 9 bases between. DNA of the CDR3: TGTGCCAGCAGCCCATTGTGGAGCACAGATACGCAGTATTTT. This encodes CASSPLWSTDTQYF.

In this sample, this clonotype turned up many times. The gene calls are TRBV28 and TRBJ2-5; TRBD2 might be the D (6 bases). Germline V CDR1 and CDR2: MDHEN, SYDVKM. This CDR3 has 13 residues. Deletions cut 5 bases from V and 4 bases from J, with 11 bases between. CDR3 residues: CASSPGAGETQYF. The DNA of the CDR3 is TGTGCCAGCAGTCCGGGAGCGGGAGAGACCCAGTACTTC.

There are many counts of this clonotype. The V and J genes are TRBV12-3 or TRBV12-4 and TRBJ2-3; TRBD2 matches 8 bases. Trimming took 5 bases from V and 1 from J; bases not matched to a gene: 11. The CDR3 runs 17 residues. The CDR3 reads CASSPQASGSGTDTQYF. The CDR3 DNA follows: TGTGCCAGCAGTCCCCAGGCCAGCGGGAGTGGCACAGATACGCAGTATTTT.

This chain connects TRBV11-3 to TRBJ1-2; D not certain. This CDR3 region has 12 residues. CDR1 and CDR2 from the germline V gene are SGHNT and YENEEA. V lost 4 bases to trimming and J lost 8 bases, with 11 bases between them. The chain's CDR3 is CASSSNLGGYTF. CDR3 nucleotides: TGTGCCAGCAGCTCCAACTTGGGCGGCTACACCTTC.

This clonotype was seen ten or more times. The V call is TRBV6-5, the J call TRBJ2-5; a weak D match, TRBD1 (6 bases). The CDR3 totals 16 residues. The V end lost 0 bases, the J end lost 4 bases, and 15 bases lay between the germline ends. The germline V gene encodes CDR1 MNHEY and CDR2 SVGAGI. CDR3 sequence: CASSYSGQPPGETQYF. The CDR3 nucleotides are TGTGCCAGCAGTTACTCCGGACAGCCCCCCGGAGAGACCCAGTACTTC.

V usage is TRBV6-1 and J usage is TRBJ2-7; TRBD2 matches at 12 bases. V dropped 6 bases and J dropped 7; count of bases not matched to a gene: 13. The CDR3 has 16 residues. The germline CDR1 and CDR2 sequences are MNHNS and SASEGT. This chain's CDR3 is CASRPPSGTSGREQYF. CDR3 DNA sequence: TGTGCCAGCAGGCCCCCATCCGGGACTAGCGGGCGAGAGCAGTACTTC.

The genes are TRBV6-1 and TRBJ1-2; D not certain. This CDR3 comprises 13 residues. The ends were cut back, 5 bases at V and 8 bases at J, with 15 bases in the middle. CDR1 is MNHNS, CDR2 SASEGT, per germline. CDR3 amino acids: CASSQFPGHGYTF. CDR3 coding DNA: TGTGCCAGCAGTCAGTTTCCAGGCCACGGCTACACCTTC.

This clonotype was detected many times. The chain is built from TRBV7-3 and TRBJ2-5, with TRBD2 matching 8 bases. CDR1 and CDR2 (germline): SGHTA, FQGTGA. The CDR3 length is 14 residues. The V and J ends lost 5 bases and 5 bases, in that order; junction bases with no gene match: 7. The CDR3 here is CASSPQAGVETQYF. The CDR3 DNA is TGTGCCAGCAGCCCCCAAGCGGGAGTGGAGACCCAGTACTTC.